This T cell receptor (beta chain) was captured by sequencing in a study of vaccination effects on CD4 cells after COVID-19 (dated by TCRdb to 2022 to 2024). Study-wide context: Two doses of either the BNT162b2 or the mRNA-1273 mRNA SARS-CoV-2 vaccine were administered to participants. The study compared SARS-CoV-2 spike-specific CD4+ TCR repertoires before and after mRNA vaccination in COVID-19 convalescent patients and infection-naive vaccine recipients. A total of 10 COVID-19 convalescent patients and several SARS-CoV-2-naive healthy vaccine recipients were included in the full study. Cultures from other donors in the study were sequenced using the Oncomine TCR Beta short-read assay on an Illumina iSeq 100. General study outcomes and caveats: At late post-vaccination timepoints, both infection-induced and vaccine-induced clones showed marked clonal contraction, consistent with waning T cell responses. In healthy vaccine recipients, vaccine-induced clones were almost all SARS-CoV-2 mono-reactive, with only 1 of 255 cross-reactive with common cold coronaviruses. Only a small number of convalescent patients were included, and no early post-infection timepoints were available, which limited the study.

In the ViraFEST assay, PBMC were stimulated with viral peptide pools, and TCR sequencing was then used to find antigen-specific CD4+ T cell clonotypes based on their expansion. After approximately eleven days of culture, CD4+ T cells were isolated with the EasySep CD4+ T cell isolation kit. Healthy vaccine recipients had no prior SARS-CoV-2 infection, confirmed by negative nucleocapsid antibodies before and after vaccination. About 2.2 million PBMC per well were cultured in IMDM with about 5.4% human AB serum, 8.5 to 10 IU/ml IL-2 and gentamicin, plus 10 ug/ml peptides. Half of the culture medium was replaced with fresh IL-2-containing medium on days 3 and 7. Unless noted otherwise, every peptide stimulation condition was cultured in triplicate wells. Using Ficoll-Paque Plus gradient centrifugation, PBMC were separated from whole blood and then either used fresh or cryopreserved at -140C. The overlapping peptide pools covered the spike proteins of SARS-CoV-2 and of the common cold coronaviruses HCoV-NL63, HCoV-OC43 and HCoV-229E. The QIAamp micro DNA kit was used to extract genomic DNA from the cultured CD4+ T cells.

Libraries were constructed by the immunoSEQ multiplex PCR assay. DNA from the cultured and isolated CD4+ T cells underwent TCR beta CDR3 sequencing. As for the original processing: Non-productive TCR sequences were removed, reads were trimmed to the CDR3 region, and CDR3s of at least 7 amino acids were retained. Antigen-specific clonotypes were identified using the MANAFEST web app by comparison of expansion in peptide wells against reference cultures. Positive clones required FDR<0.05 expansion versus reference and all other wells, odds ratio above 5, and frequency above 0.1% in two replicate wells. Clonotypes significantly expanded in SARS-CoV-2 spike wells and in at least one common cold coronavirus spike condition were defined as cross-reactive. Using the stringdist R package, CDR3 similarity was measured by Levenshtein distance, and unrooted trees were constructed with ape in R 3.6.1. TCRdb provides this immuneACCESS table in a form limited to in-frame rearrangements. Some clones are lacking; in checked studies, under half of them reflect an unresolved V gene, and why the rest are absent is not known. V and J calls and clone size are those listed in that table; D and trimming were worked out from the DNA. The sample table shows 50,000 to 65,000 clones, and roughly 76% are seen once. Of the sample, about 2.6% is held by the ten largest clones.

Trimming costs V 3 bases and J 4 bases, and their ends lie 9 bases apart. From its cysteine to its phenylalanine, the CDR3 spans 13 amino acids. The only DNA kept is the CDR3, 39 bases in frame from the first base. CDR1 LNHDA and CDR2 SQIVND are derived from the germline V gene (reference sequence). In regard to this clone: The specificity of this receptor is unknown. No much larger clone is present one base from it, and per-base qualities are unavailable.

The chain joins TRBV19 to TRBJ1-1, and the D gene may be TRBD1, 6 bases matching. The sequenced sample was CD4+ T cells from PBMCs cultured with HCoV-229E spike peptides, obtained before COVID-19 vaccination. The cell subset or site label for this specimen denotes: HCoV-229E spike overlapping peptide pool stimulation. This TCR was sampled from a human donor who received a COVID-19 vaccine. The nucleotide sequence reads TGTGCCAGTAGTATGGGCAGGGGCACTGAAGCTTTCTTT. This gives the protein CASSMGRGTEAFF.